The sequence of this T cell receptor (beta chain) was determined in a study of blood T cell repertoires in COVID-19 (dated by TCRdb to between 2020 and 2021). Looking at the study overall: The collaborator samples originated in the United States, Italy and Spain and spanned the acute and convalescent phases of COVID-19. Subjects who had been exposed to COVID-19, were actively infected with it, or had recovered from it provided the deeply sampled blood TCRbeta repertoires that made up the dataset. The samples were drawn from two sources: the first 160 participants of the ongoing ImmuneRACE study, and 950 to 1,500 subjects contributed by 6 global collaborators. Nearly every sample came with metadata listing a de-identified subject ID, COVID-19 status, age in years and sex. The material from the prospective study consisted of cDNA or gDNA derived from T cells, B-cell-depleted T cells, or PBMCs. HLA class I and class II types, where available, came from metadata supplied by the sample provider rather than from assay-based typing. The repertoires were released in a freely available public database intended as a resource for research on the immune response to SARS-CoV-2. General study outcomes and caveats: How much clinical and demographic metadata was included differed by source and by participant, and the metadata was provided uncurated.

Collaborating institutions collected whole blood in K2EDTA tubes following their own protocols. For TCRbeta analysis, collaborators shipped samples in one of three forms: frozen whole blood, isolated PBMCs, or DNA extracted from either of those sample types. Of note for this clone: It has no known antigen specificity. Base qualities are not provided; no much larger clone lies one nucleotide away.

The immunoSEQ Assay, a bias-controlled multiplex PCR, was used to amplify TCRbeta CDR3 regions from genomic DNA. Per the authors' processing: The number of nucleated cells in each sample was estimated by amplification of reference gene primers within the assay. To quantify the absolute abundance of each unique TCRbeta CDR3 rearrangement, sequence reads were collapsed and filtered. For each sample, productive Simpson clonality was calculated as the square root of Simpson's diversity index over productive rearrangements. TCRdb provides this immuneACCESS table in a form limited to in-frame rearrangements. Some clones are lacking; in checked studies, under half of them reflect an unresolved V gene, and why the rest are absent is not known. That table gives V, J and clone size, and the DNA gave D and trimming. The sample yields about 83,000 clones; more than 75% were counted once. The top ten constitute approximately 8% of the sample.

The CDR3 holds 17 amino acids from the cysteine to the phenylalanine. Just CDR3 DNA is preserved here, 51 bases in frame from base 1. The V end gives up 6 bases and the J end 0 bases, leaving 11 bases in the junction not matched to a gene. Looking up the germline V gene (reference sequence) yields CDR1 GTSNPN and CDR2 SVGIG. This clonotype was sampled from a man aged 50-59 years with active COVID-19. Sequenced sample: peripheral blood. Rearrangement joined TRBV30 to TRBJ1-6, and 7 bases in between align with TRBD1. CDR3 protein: CACKGQASSSYNSPLHF. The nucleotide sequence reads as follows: TGTGCCTGTAAAGGACAGGCCTCTAGCTCCTATAATTCACCCCTCCACTTT.